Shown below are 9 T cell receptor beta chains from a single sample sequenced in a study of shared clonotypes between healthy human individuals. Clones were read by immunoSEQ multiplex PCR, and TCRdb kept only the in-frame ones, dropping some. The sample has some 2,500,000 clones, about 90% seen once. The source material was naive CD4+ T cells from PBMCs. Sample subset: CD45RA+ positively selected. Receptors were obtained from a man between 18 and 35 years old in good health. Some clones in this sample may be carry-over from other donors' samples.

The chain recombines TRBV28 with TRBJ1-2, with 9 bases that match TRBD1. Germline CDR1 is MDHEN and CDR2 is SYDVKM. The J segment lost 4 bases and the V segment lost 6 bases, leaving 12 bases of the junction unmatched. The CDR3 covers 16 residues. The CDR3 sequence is CASRHSPGQGGYGYTF. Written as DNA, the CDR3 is TGTGCCAGCAGACATAGCCCGGGACAGGGTGGCTATGGCTACACCTTC.

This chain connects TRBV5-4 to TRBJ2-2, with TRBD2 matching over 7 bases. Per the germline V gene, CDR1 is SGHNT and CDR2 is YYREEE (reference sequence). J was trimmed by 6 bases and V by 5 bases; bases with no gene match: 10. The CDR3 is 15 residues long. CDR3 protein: CASRPGLGPAGELFF. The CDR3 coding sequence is TGTGCCAGCAGACCTGGACTAGGTCCGGCCGGGGAGCTGTTTTTT.

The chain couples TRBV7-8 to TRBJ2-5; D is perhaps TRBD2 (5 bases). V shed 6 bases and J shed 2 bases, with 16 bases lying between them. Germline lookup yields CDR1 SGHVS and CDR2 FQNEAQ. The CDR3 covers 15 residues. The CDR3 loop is CASREFGLGQETQYF. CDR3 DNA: TGTGCCAGCAGAGAATTCGGACTTGGACAAGAGACCCAGTACTTC.

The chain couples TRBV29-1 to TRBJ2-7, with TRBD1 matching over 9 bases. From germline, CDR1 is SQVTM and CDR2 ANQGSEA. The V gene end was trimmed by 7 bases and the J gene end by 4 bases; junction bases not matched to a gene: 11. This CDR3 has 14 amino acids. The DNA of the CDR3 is TGCAGCGCCGTTAGTTCCGGGACAGGGTACGAGCAGTACTTC. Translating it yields CSAVSSGTGYEQYF.

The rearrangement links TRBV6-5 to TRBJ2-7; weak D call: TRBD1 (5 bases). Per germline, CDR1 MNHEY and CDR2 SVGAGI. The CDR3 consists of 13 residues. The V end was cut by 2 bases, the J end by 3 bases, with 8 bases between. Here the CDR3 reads CASSYRTGYEQYF. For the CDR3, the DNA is TGTGCCAGCAGTTACCGAACAGGCTACGAGCAGTACTTC.

CDR3 DNA sequence: TGTGCCACCAGCAGAGGCCCGACTAGAGATACGCAGTATTTT. Its protein is CATSRGPTRDTQYF. V is TRBV15 and J is TRBJ2-3; TRBD2 might be the D (6 bases). Germline V gene lookup returns CDR1 LNHNV and CDR2 YYDKDF (reference sequence). V was clipped by 1 base and J by 5 bases, with 10 bases between them. The CDR3 runs to 14 residues.

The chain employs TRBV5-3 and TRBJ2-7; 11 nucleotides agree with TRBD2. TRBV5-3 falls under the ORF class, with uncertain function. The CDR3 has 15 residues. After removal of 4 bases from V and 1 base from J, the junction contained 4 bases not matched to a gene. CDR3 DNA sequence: TGTGCCAGAAGCCCCGGGACTAGCGGTTCCTACGAGCAGTACTTC. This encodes CARSPGTSGSYEQYF.

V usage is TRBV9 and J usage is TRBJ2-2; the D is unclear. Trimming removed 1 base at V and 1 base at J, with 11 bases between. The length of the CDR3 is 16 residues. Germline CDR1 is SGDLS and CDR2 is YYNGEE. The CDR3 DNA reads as TGTGCCAGCAGCGTACTGGCTCCCCAGAACACCGGGGAGCTGTTTTTT. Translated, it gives CASSVLAPQNTGELFF. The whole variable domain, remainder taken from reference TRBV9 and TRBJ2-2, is DSGVTQTPKHLITATGQRVTLRCSPRSGDLSVYWYQQSLDQGLQFLIQYYNGEERAKGNILERFSAQQFPDLHSELNLSSLELGDSALYFCASSVLAPQNTGELFFGEGSRLTVL.

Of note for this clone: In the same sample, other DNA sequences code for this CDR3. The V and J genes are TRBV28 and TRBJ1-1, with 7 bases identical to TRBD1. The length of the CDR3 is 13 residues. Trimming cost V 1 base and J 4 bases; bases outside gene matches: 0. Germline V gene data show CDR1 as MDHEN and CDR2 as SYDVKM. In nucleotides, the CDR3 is TGTGCCAGCAGTTTATCAGGGGGCACTGAAGCTTTCTTT. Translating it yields CASSLSGGTEAFF.